Below, 11 T cell receptor beta chains from the same sample are listed, as sequenced in a study of shared clonotypes between healthy human individuals. TCRdb keeps only in-frame clones here, not all; method: immunoSEQ multiplex PCR. The sample has approximately 240,000 clones; 65% are singletons. Source material: memory CD4+ T cells sorted from blood. Described subset: CD45RA-negative fraction. Receptors originate from a man aged 25 to 40 in good health.

This clone was observed a handful of times. This chain links TRBV19 with TRBJ2-5; D gene uncertain. This CDR3 has 12 residues. The germline V gene encodes CDR1 LNHDA and CDR2 SQIVND (reference sequence). V was trimmed by 3 bases and J by 1 base, leaving 3 bases between them. CDR3 region: CASSIVQETQYF. CDR3 DNA: TGTGCCAGTAGTATCGTCCAAGAGACCCAGTACTTC.

This chain connects TRBV7-9 to TRBJ1-4; no firm D call. The CDR3 spans 17 residues. Germline lookup yields CDR1 SEHNR and CDR2 FQNEAQ (reference sequence). V lost 0 bases and J 3 bases, leaving 14 bases between the germline ends. DNA of the CDR3: TGTGCCAGCAGCTTAGCGCTAAGTGGGAGGGCTAATGAAAAACTGTTTTTT. Its translation is CASSLALSGRANEKLFF.

The chain combines TRBV10-1 with TRBJ2-3; a weak D match, TRBD1 (5 bases). Trimming left V 5 bases short and J 1 base short, with 7 bases between. CDR1 and CDR2 from the germline V gene are WNHNN and SYGVQD (reference sequence). This CDR3 is 13 amino acids long. The CDR3 sequence is CASSLGGTDTQYF. The DNA for the CDR3 is TGCGCCAGCAGTTTAGGGGGCACAGATACGCAGTATTTT.

CDR3 loop: CASSMGTSGTMVTDTQYF. The CDR3 coding sequence is TGTGCCAGCAGCATGGGGACTAGCGGGACGATGGTAACAGATACGCAGTATTTT. This chain uses TRBV5-4 with TRBJ2-3; 13 nucleotides agree with TRBD2. CDR1 is SGHNT and CDR2 is YYREEE in the germline V gene (reference sequence). V shed 4 bases, J shed 3 bases, and the junction held 11 bases outside the gene matches. This CDR3 comprises 18 residues.

V and J are TRBV11-2 and TRBJ1-2; no clear D gene. The CDR3 runs to 14 residues. Germline loops: CDR1 SGHAT, CDR2 FQNNGV. Trimming stripped 2 bases from V and 3 bases from J, with 10 bases between. The chain's CDR3 is CASSLSPGHYGYTF. The CDR3 DNA follows: TGTGCCAGCAGCTTATCGCCGGGCCACTATGGCTACACCTTC.

The rearrangement uses TRBV28 and TRBJ1-3, with D perhaps matching TRBD1 (5 bases). The CDR3 has 14 residues. Germline CDR1 and CDR2: MDHEN and SYDVKM. V was clipped by 1 base and J by 8 bases, with 12 bases between them. The CDR3 DNA follows: TGTGCCAGCAGTTTATCAGGGCCGATTGACACCATATATTTT. It encodes CASSLSGPIDTIYF.

The chain uses TRBV5-1 and TRBJ2-7; 10 bases match TRBD2. This CDR3 is 14 amino acids long. After removal of 5 bases from V and 0 bases from J, the junction contained 2 bases not matched to a gene. The germline CDR1 and CDR2 sequences are SGHRS and YFSETQ. CDR3 DNA: TGCGCCAGCAGTTCTAGCGGGGGCTCCTACGAGCAGTACTTC. Translated, it gives CASSSSGGSYEQYF.

This clone was counted a few times. V and J are TRBV23-1 and TRBJ2-7; 10 bases are shared with TRBD1. TRBV23-1 is identified as an open reading frame with a role that is uncertain. The CDR3 runs 15 residues. J lost 2 bases, V lost 6 bases, and 7 bases had no gene match. CDR3 sequence (DNA): TGCGCCAGCAGCCATGGACAGGGGGGGCCCTACGAGCAGTACTTC. It translates to CASSHGQGGPYEQYF.

Only a few counts were recorded for this clone. V usage is TRBV13 and J usage is TRBJ2-7; tentative D call: TRBD2 (5 bases). The CDR3 spans 17 residues. Germline CDR1 is PRHDT and CDR2 is FYEKMQ (reference sequence). V was shortened by 3 bases and J by 2 bases, with 20 bases between the two germline ends. CDR3 bases: TGTGCCAGCAGCTTTCGCGCGGGCCCCAATCCAACCTACGAGCAGTACTTC. Protein sequence: CASSFRAGPNPTYEQYF.

The CDR3 region is CASSLGTGEYTEAFF. CDR3 DNA: TGTGCCAGCAGCTTAGGGACAGGAGAATACACTGAAGCTTTCTTT. This chain joins TRBV7-6 and TRBJ1-1, with 7 bases aligning to TRBD1. CDR1 is SGHVS and CDR2 is FNYEAQ in the germline V gene. V shed 1 base and J 3 bases; nucleotides not matched to a gene: 5. This CDR3 comprises 15 residues.

The chain uses TRBV30 and TRBJ2-1, with TRBD2 identical over 13 bases. CDR3 length: 15 residues. The V gene's germline CDR1 is GTSNPN and CDR2 SVGIG (reference sequence). Trimming removed 0 bases from V and 10 bases from J; junction bases left unmatched: 6. In DNA, the CDR3 is TGTGCCTGGAGTGTACGACTAGCGGGAGGTGGGGAGCAGTTCTTC. Translated, it gives CAWSVRLAGGGEQFF. The entire variable domain, with the rest obtained from reference TRBV30 and TRBJ2-1, is as follows: SQTIHQWPATLVQPVGSPLSLECTVEGTSNPNLYWYRQAAGRGLQLLFYSVGIGQISSEVPQNLSASRPQDRQFILSSKKLLLSDSGFYLCAWSVRLAGGGEQFFGPGTRLTVL.